Following are 30 T cell receptor beta chains from one sample sequenced in a study of blood T cells in healthy people across ages. The use of a sample-barcoded 5' primer and a J-beta primer mix characterized a second PCR of roughly 7 to 11 cycles. TCRdb reprocessed the 5' RACE reads with MiXCR, giving one entry per CDR3 protein. The table lists around 1.5 million distinct CDR3 sequences, about 40% of them singletons. The sample comprised blood. Receptors were obtained from a young woman in good health.

This clonotype was detected ten times or more. In DNA, the CDR3 is TGTGCCAGCAGTCGTGTGGGAGGCGATAATTCACCCCTCCACTTT. Amino acid sequence: CASSRVGGDNSPLHF. This sequence joins TRBV12-3 or TRBV12-4 and TRBJ1-6, with unresolved D. This CDR3 has 15 amino acids. Trimming pared 5 bases from V and 5 bases from J, leaving 13 bases between.

The chain has TRBV2 and TRBJ2-4; weak D call: TRBD1 (5 bases). V lost 6 bases and J 0 bases, leaving 15 bases between the germline ends. Germline CDR1 SNHLY, CDR2 FYNNEI. This CDR3 is 16 amino acids long. CDR3 region: CASRSRETLAKNIQYF. CDR3 nucleotides: TGTGCCAGCAGGTCCAGGGAAACGCTAGCCAAAAACATTCAGTACTTC.

The chain employs TRBV7-9 and TRBJ2-4; D may match TRBD1 or TRBD2 (6 bases each). The CDR3 length is 16 residues. From germline, CDR1 is SEHNR and CDR2 FQNEAQ (reference sequence). Trimming left V 0 bases short and J 13 bases short, with 22 bases between. CDR3 loop: CASSLAQVEVRGQQYF. In DNA, the CDR3 is TGTGCCAGCAGCTTAGCCCAAGTGGAAGTCCGGGGGCAGCAGTACTTC.

The chain couples TRBV7-2 to TRBJ2-3; D not certain. The V end was cut by 7 bases, the J end by 6 bases, with 17 bases between. Germline V gives CDR1 SGHTA, CDR2 FQGNSA. This CDR3 region has 14 residues. Here the CDR3 DNA reads TGTGCCAGCACCTCGACGGACCCTGTGGATACGCAGTATTTT. This sequence encodes CASTSTDPVDTQYF.

V gene TRBV6-1 combines with J gene TRBJ2-2, with a possible D match to TRBD2 (6 bases). From germline, CDR1 is MNHNS and CDR2 SASEGT. V was clipped by 6 bases and J by 6 bases, with 14 bases between them. The CDR3 is 14 amino acids. The CDR3 nucleotides read TGTGCCAGCAGGGCACTAGCCGATCCCGGGGAGCTGTTTTTT. The encoded protein is CASRALADPGELFF.

The chain carries TRBV29-1 and TRBJ2-2; 7 bases align to TRBD1. The CDR3 length is 16 residues. J gave up 0 bases and V 6 bases, and 10 bases lay outside the gene matches. The germline V gene has CDR1 SQVTM and CDR2 ANQGSEA. CDR3 protein: CSVRPGQITNTGELFF. DNA of the CDR3: TGCAGCGTAAGGCCGGGACAGATAACGAACACCGGGGAGCTGTTTTTT.

This chain connects TRBV20-1 to TRBJ2-2, with 7 bases lining up with TRBD1. The J segment lost 7 bases and the V segment lost 3 bases, leaving 2 bases of the junction unmatched. The germline CDR1 and CDR2 sequences are DFQATT and SNEGSKA (reference sequence). The CDR3 is 12 amino acids. The CDR3 is CSARDRHGELFF. The CDR3 DNA reads TGCAGTGCTAGGGACAGGCACGGGGAGCTGTTTTTT.

This clonotype appeared a few times. This chain links TRBV6-2 or TRBV6-3 with TRBJ1-2, with 7 bases fitting TRBD1. The CDR3 spans 15 residues. Germline-derived CDR1 and CDR2 are MNHEY and SVGEGT. The trim removed 7 bases at V and 4 bases at J, leaving 12 bases unmatched. CDR3 amino acids: CASTLQGELAYGYTF. The CDR3 DNA sequence: TGTGCCAGCACCCTCCAGGGGGAATTAGCCTATGGCTACACCTTC.

This clonotype was counted between two and nine times. The chain has TRBV20-1 and TRBJ2-1, with D maybe TRBD2 (5 bases). The CDR3 sequence is 12 residues long. Germline CDR1 is DFQATT and CDR2 is SNEGSKA (reference sequence). The chain's CDR3 is CRAGRPYNEQFF. In DNA, the CDR3 is TGCAGGGCGGGCAGACCCTACAATGAGCAGTTCTTC.

This clonotype was observed a handful of times. The gene calls are TRBV18 and TRBJ1-2, with TRBD1 identical over 9 bases. V was pared by 5 bases and J by 7 bases, with 8 bases of the junction left unmatched. The germline gives CDR1 KGHSH, CDR2 LQKENI. CDR3 size: 14 residues. The DNA for the CDR3 is TGTGCCAGCTCAACGCCCGGGACAGGGAGTGGCTACACCTTC. This encodes CASSTPGTGSGYTF.

The chain links TRBV12-3 or TRBV12-4 to TRBJ1-5; possible D gene TRBD1, 6 bases. Trimming took off 8 bases at V and 2 bases at J, with 22 bases between the two ends. The CDR3 has 17 residues. This chain's CDR3 is CASRGGRGFSGNQPQHF. The CDR3 DNA reads as TGTGCCAGCCGGGGCGGCAGGGGTTTTTCGGGCAATCAGCCCCAGCATTTT.

This clonotype has just a few counts. The genes are TRBV20-1 and TRBJ1-1; the match to TRBD1 covers 8 bases. J lost 3 bases, V lost 6 bases, and 18 bases had no gene match. CDR3 length: 17 amino acids. From germline, CDR1 is DFQATT and CDR2 SNEGSKA (reference sequence). CDR3 nucleotides: TGCAGTGCACAGGACAGGGCCTCGTTAGCACATTACACTGAAGCTTTCTTT. Translated, it gives CSAQDRASLAHYTEAFF.

V gene TRBV20-1 combines with J gene TRBJ2-1, with 9 bases aligning to TRBD2. Trimming at V came to 6 bases and at J to 6 bases, leaving 12 bases not matched to a gene. Germline V gene data show CDR1 as DFQATT and CDR2 as SNEGSKA (reference sequence). This CDR3 comprises 15 residues. The CDR3 here is CSASHVAGVGNEQFF. The CDR3 DNA reads TGCAGTGCGTCCCACGTAGCGGGAGTCGGCAATGAGCAGTTCTTC.

To note about this clonotype: At one end the junction does not follow the germline gene, possibly because of a read error. The chain combines TRBV10-3 with TRBJ1-2; D remains unclear. The CDR3 covers 11 residues. CDR1 is ENHRY, CDR2 SYGVKD, per germline. CDR3 in DNA: TGTGCCATCAGCGATAACTATGACTACACCTTC. Encoded protein: CAISDNYDYTF.

This clonotype appeared a few times. This chain's CDR3 is CASSLEGGFSYEQYF. For the CDR3, the DNA is TGTGCCAGCAGCCTAGAGGGGGGGTTTTCCTACGAGCAGTACTTC. J is TRBJ2-7 and V is TRBV7-8, with D possibly matching TRBD2 (7 bases). V lost 5 bases and J 1 base, leaving 15 bases between the germline ends. This CDR3 has 15 amino acids. Germline CDR1 SGHVS, CDR2 FQNEAQ.

The chain has TRBV19 and TRBJ1-6, with a possible D match to TRBD1 (6 bases). Germline lookup yields CDR1 LNHDA and CDR2 SQIVND (reference sequence). V lost 4 bases and J lost 8, with 9 bases in between. The CDR3 totals 13 residues. The CDR3 DNA reads as TGTGCCAGTAGTACGGGGGCTGATTCACCCCTCCACTTT. Translated, it gives CASSTGADSPLHF.

The chain couples TRBV7-6 to TRBJ2-5, with D unclear. Deletions cut 7 bases from V and 3 bases from J, with 12 bases between. Germline lookup yields CDR1 SGHVS and CDR2 FNYEAQ. The CDR3 is made up of 13 amino acids. CDR3 bases: TGTGCCAGCACCACGCCGGGTGAAGAGACCCAGTACTTC. Protein sequence: CASTTPGEETQYF.

This clonotype was seen a handful of times. The chain uses TRBV20-1 and TRBJ1-1; D is uncertain. Germline V gene lookup returns CDR1 DFQATT and CDR2 SNEGSKA (reference sequence). The V and J ends lost 3 bases and 6 bases respectively, with 5 bases between them. The CDR3 is 10 residues long. CDR3 in DNA: TGCAGTGCTAGGGCGGCTGAAGCTTTCTTT. Protein sequence: CSARAAEAFF.

This clonotype showed up just a few times. The chain uses TRBV2 and TRBJ2-1, with 16 nucleotides matching TRBD2. This CDR3 has 17 residues. The germline CDR1 and CDR2 sequences are SNHLY and FYNNEI. Unmatched junction bases numbered 2, after V lost 6 bases and J lost 0 bases. CDR3 in amino acids: CASRGLAGGSSYNEQFF. As DNA, the CDR3 is TGTGCCAGCAGGGGACTAGCGGGAGGGAGCTCCTACAATGAGCAGTTCTTC. The full variable domain, its missing parts supplied by reference TRBV2 and TRBJ2-1, is EPEVTQTPSHQVTQMGQEVILRCVPISNHLYFYWYRQILGQKVEFLVSFYNNEISEKSEIFDDQFSVERPDGSNFTLKIRSTKLEDSAMYFCASRGLAGGSSYNEQFFGPGTRLTVL.

The V call is TRBV28, the J call TRBJ1-1; D is unresolved. The V and J ends lost 4 bases and 1 base respectively, with 13 bases between them. Germline V gene lookup returns CDR1 MDHEN and CDR2 SYDVKM. This CDR3 contains 15 residues. CDR3 amino acids: CASSSPKKKNTEAFF. The CDR3, as DNA: TGTGCCAGCAGTTCGCCTAAAAAGAAGAACACTGAAGCTTTCTTT.

The sample holds a few counts of this clonotype. The chain carries TRBV4-2 and TRBJ2-2; TRBD1 agrees at 7 bases. CDR1 is LGHNA and CDR2 is YNFKEQ in the germline V gene. This CDR3 comprises 14 residues. With 3 bases clipped from V and 9 bases from J, the junction kept 7 bases outside the gene matches. The chain's CDR3 is CASSQPDRDRELFF. The CDR3 coding sequence is TGTGCCAGCAGCCAGCCTGACAGGGACAGGGAGCTGTTTTTT.

The chain joins TRBV27 to TRBJ1-1; 7 bases match TRBD1. Germline-derived CDR1 and CDR2 are MNHEY and SMNVEV (reference sequence). Trimming removed 2 bases from V and 0 bases from J; junction bases left unmatched: 6. The CDR3 is made up of 16 amino acids. CDR3 protein: CASSLARGFMNTEAFF. Here the CDR3 DNA reads TGTGCCAGCAGTTTAGCCAGGGGGTTCATGAACACTGAAGCTTTCTTT.

The chain uses TRBV5-5 and TRBJ2-1; 13 bases match TRBD2. Germline CDR1 reads SGHKS; CDR2 reads YYEKEE (reference sequence). There are 17 residues in the CDR3. The V segment lost 0 bases and the J segment 8 bases; nucleotides outside the gene matches: 8. CDR3 region: CASSLGTSGSVLDEQFF. CDR3 coding DNA: TGTGCCAGCAGCTTGGGGACTAGCGGGAGTGTGTTAGATGAGCAGTTCTTC.

The V call is TRBV6-6, the J call TRBJ2-5; D tentatively reads TRBD1 or TRBD2 (5 bases each). The closer fit of TRBJ2-7 to the DNA end suggests the J call may be wrong. Germline-derived CDR1 and CDR2 are MNHNY and SVGAGI (reference sequence). The CDR3 totals 14 residues. CDR3 bases: TGTGCCAGCGGAGCAGGGACGACCCATGGCGAGCAGTACTTC. Amino acid sequence: CASGAGTTHGEQYF.

The chain recombines TRBV12-3 or TRBV12-4 with TRBJ1-2, with D tentatively TRBD1 (6 bases). The V gene lost 7 bases and the J gene lost 7 bases, with 19 bases spanning the gap. This CDR3 contains 14 residues. CDR3 sequence: CASTPGAMSFGYTF. DNA of the CDR3: TGTGCCAGCACCCCAGGGGCTATGTCTTTTGGCTACACCTTC.

Only a few counts were recorded for this clonotype. The chain joins TRBV27 to TRBJ1-1; weak D call: TRBD1 (6 bases). This CDR3 spans 13 amino acids. CDR1 is MNHEY and CDR2 is SMNVEV in the germline V gene (reference sequence). The V end lost 7 bases, the J end lost 5 bases, and 14 bases lay between the germline ends. The CDR3 loop is CASTGGAGTEAFF. CDR3 DNA: TGTGCCAGCACCGGGGGCGCGGGAACTGAAGCTTTCTTT.

The chain uses TRBV6-6 and TRBJ1-1, with D unresolved. V gave up 6 bases and J gave up 1 base, with 12 bases separating them. CDR1 is MNHNY, CDR2 SVGAGI, per germline (reference sequence). This CDR3 region has 14 residues. The CDR3: CASSHQNTNTEAFF. The CDR3 nucleotides read TGTGCCAGCAGCCACCAGAATACGAACACTGAAGCTTTCTTT.

This clonotype came up a few times. The V gene is TRBV20-1, the J gene TRBJ2-7; 8 bases line up with TRBD1. Per the germline V gene, CDR1 is DFQATT and CDR2 is SNEGSKA (reference sequence). The V segment lost 3 bases and the J segment 3 bases; nucleotides outside the gene matches: 10. The CDR3 length is 15 residues. The CDR3 is CSASGGKTGGYEQYF. CDR3 bases: TGCAGTGCTAGTGGGGGGAAAACAGGGGGCTACGAGCAGTACTTC.

This clonotype was picked up a small number of times. The rearrangement joins TRBV28 to TRBJ2-7, with TRBD2 matching 8 bases. The CDR3 is 16 residues long. The V gene's germline CDR1 is MDHEN and CDR2 SYDVKM. V was pared by 8 bases and J by 4 bases, with 16 bases of the junction left unmatched. The chain's CDR3 is CASVSSGGDTLYEQYF. The CDR3 DNA is TGTGCCAGCGTCTCATCGGGAGGGGACACTTTATACGAGCAGTACTTC. The full variable domain, its missing parts supplied by reference TRBV28 and TRBJ2-7, is DVKVTQSSRYLVKRTGEKVFLECVQDMDHENMFWYRQDPGLGLRLIYFSYDVKMKEKGDIPEGYSVSREKKERFSLILESASTNQTSMYLCASVSSGGDTLYEQYFGPGTRLTVT.

V gene TRBV7-7 combines with J gene TRBJ2-1; D gene unclear. Trimming pared 1 base from V and 2 bases from J, leaving 9 bases between. The germline V gene has CDR1 SSHAT and CDR2 FNYEAQ (reference sequence). CDR3 length: 15 amino acids. The CDR3 region has the DNA TGTGCCAGCAGCTTAGATGGTCAGCCCTACAATGAGCAGTTCTTC. Translating it yields CASSLDGQPYNEQFF.